These 18 T cell receptor beta chains came from one sample sequenced in a study of cytomegalovirus exposure and HLA in healthy donors. Primers included in the PCR were 60 Vbeta and 13 Jbeta primers. Sequencing was performed with immunoSEQ multiplex PCR; in TCRdb, only in-frame clones are kept and a portion is missing. The table has 150,000 to 200,000 clones, around 83% seen once. Sequencing used PBMCs. The receptors were gathered from a man aged 50-60 years in good health and CMV-seropositive.

V is TRBV19 and J is TRBJ2-7, with 7 bases that match TRBD1. This CDR3 has 13 residues. CDR1 is LNHDA, CDR2 SQIVND, per germline (reference sequence). V shed 9 bases, J shed 7 bases, and the junction held 12 bases outside the gene matches. DNA of the CDR3: TGTGCCAGCTCGACAGGGACGGAACGGGAGCAGTACTTC. Its protein product is CASSTGTEREQYF.

The chain is built from TRBV2 and TRBJ2-5, with 11 bases matching TRBD2. The CDR3 is 15 residues long. CDR1 is SNHLY and CDR2 is FYNNEI in the germline V gene. J was trimmed by 7 bases and V by 3 bases; bases with no gene match: 7. CDR3 protein: CASSEIAGGPGTQYF. For the CDR3, the DNA is TGTGCCAGCAGTGAGATAGCGGGGGGGCCGGGGACCCAGTACTTC.

Note on this clone: This sample includes further DNA sequences coding for the same CDR3. The gene calls are TRBV30 and TRBJ1-5, with D perhaps TRBD1 (5 bases). CDR3 length: 13 amino acids. Germline CDR1 is GTSNPN and CDR2 is SVGIG (reference sequence). V was shortened by 2 bases and J by 1 base, with 6 bases between the two germline ends. CDR3 nucleotide sequence: TGTGCCTGGAGTCCAGGGAGCAATCAGCCCCAGCATTTT. This codes for CAWSPGSNQPQHF.

This clone was observed a single time. The junction does not match germline at one end; this may be a read error. This chain links TRBV4-3 with TRBJ2-5, with 13 bases identical to TRBD2. The CDR3 has 15 amino acids. Germline V lookup: CDR1 LGHNA, CDR2 YSLEER. The CDR3 DNA sequence: TGCGCCAGCAGCCAAGACTTGGGACTAGCGGGGCGCGCGGACTTC. Translation: CASSQDLGLAGRADF.

CDR3 sequence: CASSVYGSSGANVLTF. CDR3 nucleotides: TGTGCCAGCAGCGTATACGGGAGCTCTGGGGCCAACGTCCTGACTTTC. The genes are TRBV9 and TRBJ2-6; a weak D match, TRBD2 (6 bases). The V end lost 1 base, the J end lost 0 bases, and 8 bases lay between the germline ends. CDR1 and CDR2 (germline): SGDLS, YYNGEE. The CDR3 is made up of 16 amino acids.

This chain joins TRBV12-2 and TRBJ2-5; TRBD1 reflects the table's D call only, with no check against the DNA. The J call may be wrong; the DNA end is better matched by TRBJ2-7. TRBV12-2 is an annotated pseudogene. CDR3 length equals 10 residues. The CDR3 protein is CAPQPYEQYF. DNA for the CDR3: TGTGCACCACAGCCCTACGAGCAGTACTTC.

The chain recombines TRBV5-8 with TRBJ2-3; D ambiguous. This CDR3 comprises 12 residues. Germline CDR1 SGHTS, CDR2 YDEGEE. V was trimmed by 2 bases and J by 4 bases, leaving 5 bases between them. CDR3 residues: CASSFRADTQYF. The CDR3 nucleotides read TGTGCCAGCAGCTTCCGGGCAGATACGCAGTATTTT. The full variable domain, its missing parts supplied by reference TRBV5-8 and TRBJ2-3, is EAGVTQSPTHLIKTRGQQATLRCSPISGHTSVYWYQQALGLGLQFLLWYDEGEERNRGNFPPRFSGRQFPNYSSELNVNALELEDSALYLCASSFRADTQYFGPGTRLTVL.

This clone appeared a few times. The V and J genes are TRBV7-8 and TRBJ2-7; D may be TRBD1 (5 bases). The CDR3 totals 12 residues. In germline, CDR1 is SGHVS, CDR2 FQNEAQ. Trimming stripped 2 bases from V and 9 bases from J, with 11 bases between. The CDR3 protein is CASSLTDRTQYF. The CDR3 bases are TGTGCCAGCAGCTTAACCGACAGAACGCAGTACTTC.

The chain links TRBV28 to TRBJ2-1; 10 bases match TRBD2. The CDR3 consists of 17 residues. The V gene end was trimmed by 1 base and the J gene end by 8 bases; junction bases not matched to a gene: 11. The germline CDR1 and CDR2 sequences are MDHEN and SYDVKM. The CDR3 is CASSLLSTGLARDEQFF. For the CDR3, the DNA is TGTGCCAGCAGTTTATTATCTACGGGACTAGCGCGCGATGAGCAGTTCTTC.

The rearrangement uses TRBV2 and TRBJ2-1; 8 positions agree with TRBD2. Looked up from germline, CDR1 is SNHLY and CDR2 is FYNNEI. The V and J ends lost 7 bases and 4 bases, in that order; junction bases with no gene match: 3. The CDR3 is 13 residues long. The CDR3 DNA is TGTGCCAGCAAGAGCGGGGGATACAATGAGCAGTTCTTC. Amino acids: CASKSGGYNEQFF.

This clone was recorded once. In DNA form, the CDR3 reads TGTGCCAGCGGCCTGCGACAGGGGGCGCGAATCACTGAAGCTTTCTTT. This sequence encodes CASGLRQGARITEAFF. This chain uses TRBV27 with TRBJ1-1, with 10 bases fitting TRBD1. V was pared by 8 bases and J by 4 bases, with 13 bases of the junction left unmatched. CDR3 length: 16 amino acids. Germline CDR1 and CDR2: MNHEY and SMNVEV (reference sequence).

The rearrangement uses TRBV30 and TRBJ1-1, with TRBD1 as a possible D gene (5 bases). V was pared by 0 bases and J by 2 bases, with 10 bases between. Germline CDR1 reads GTSNPN; CDR2 reads SVGIG (reference sequence). The CDR3 runs 14 residues. The CDR3 DNA follows: TGTGCCTGGAGTGTGGGGCAGCCTAACACTGAAGCTTTCTTT. It is translated as CAWSVGQPNTEAFF. The full variable domain, rest sourced from reference TRBV30 and TRBJ1-1, is SQTIHQWPATLVQPVGSPLSLECTVEGTSNPNLYWYRQAAGRGLQLLFYSVGIGQISSEVPQNLSASRPQDRQFILSSKKLLLSDSGFYLCAWSVGQPNTEAFFGQGTRLTVV.

This clone was counted only a few times. This chain links TRBV7-9 with TRBJ2-7, with TRBD1 matching 9 bases. In germline, CDR1 is SEHNR, CDR2 FQNEAQ (reference sequence). This CDR3 comprises 14 residues. V dropped 5 bases and J dropped 5; count of bases not matched to a gene: 7. The CDR3 DNA reads as TGTGCCAGCAGCACCAGGACAGGGGACGACGAGCAGTACTTC. It yields the protein CASSTRTGDDEQYF.

This chain links TRBV7-3 with TRBJ2-1; D is perhaps TRBD1 (6 bases). Germline V lookup: CDR1 SGHTA, CDR2 FQGTGA. This CDR3 is 14 amino acids long. The germline V and J ends were trimmed by 5 bases and 7 bases, with 15 bases remaining between them. The CDR3 protein is CASSLNQGPNEQFF. In DNA, the CDR3 is TGTGCCAGCAGCCTTAACCAGGGGCCGAATGAGCAGTTCTTC.

The V gene is TRBV28, the J gene TRBJ2-7; 10 bases match TRBD1. Trimming took 6 bases from V and 5 from J; bases not matched to a gene: 16. From germline, CDR1 is MDHEN and CDR2 SYDVKM. The CDR3 is 17 residues long. Written as DNA, the CDR3 is TGTGCCAGCAGACTCCAAGGGGAGGGACAGGGGTCTGACGAGCAGTACTTC. Its protein product is CASRLQGEGQGSDEQYF.

This clone was recorded once. This rearrangement joins TRBV28 to TRBJ2-5; 9 bases are shared with TRBD1. The CDR3 covers 13 residues. CDR1 and CDR2 (germline): MDHEN, SYDVKM. Unmatched junction bases numbered 6, after V lost 6 bases and J lost 7 bases. The CDR3 protein is CASRQGAGGTQYF. The CDR3 nucleotides are TGTGCCAGCAGACAGGGGGCGGGTGGGACCCAGTACTTC.

The genes are TRBV6-1 and TRBJ1-5; tentative D call: TRBD1 (5 bases). Germline V gives CDR1 MNHNS, CDR2 SASEGT. The CDR3 loop spans 13 amino acids. With 8 bases removed from V and 2 bases from J, the gap between germline ends came to 10 bases. CDR3 region: CASGGGGNQPQHF. The CDR3 bases are TGTGCCAGCGGGGGAGGCGGCAATCAGCCCCAGCATTTT.

This sequence joins TRBV29-1 and TRBJ2-1; no definite D call. Between the trimmed V and J ends, which lost 8 bases and 5 bases, there was a span of 7 bases. The CDR3 is made up of 10 amino acids. The V gene's germline CDR1 is SQVTM and CDR2 ANQGSEA. Here the CDR3 DNA reads TGCAGCACTGAGGACAATGAGCAGTTCTTC. Its translation: CSTEDNEQFF.